These 18 T cell receptor beta chains came from one sample sequenced in a study of blood T cell repertoires in COVID-19. The assay was immunoSEQ multiplex PCR, and TCRdb's table has in-frame clones only and misses some. The data hold under 250,000 clones, with 88% observed a single time. Sequenced sample: peripheral blood. These receptors were obtained from a man aged 50 to 60 with COVID-19, enrolled during active disease.

V is TRBV9 and J is TRBJ2-7, with D hard to call. Germline V CDR1 and CDR2: SGDLS, YYNGEE. The CDR3 extends over 15 amino acids. V was trimmed by 0 bases and J by 1 base, leaving 11 bases between them. The CDR3 spells CASSVAPLESYEQYF. CDR3 DNA: TGTGCCAGCAGCGTAGCCCCCCTAGAATCCTACGAGCAGTACTTC.

The rearrangement links TRBV4-1 to TRBJ2-7; the D is unclear. V shed 4 bases and J shed 0 bases, with 16 bases lying between them. The germline CDR1 and CDR2 sequences are MGHRA and YSYEKL. The CDR3 runs 16 residues. CDR3: CASSLEASAISYEQYF. As DNA, the CDR3 is TGCGCCAGCAGCCTAGAGGCCTCCGCCATCTCCTACGAGCAGTACTTC.

CDR3 region: CASSPKAGGPDTQYF. The CDR3 DNA sequence: TGTGCCAGCAGCCCGAAGGCGGGGGGACCAGATACGCAGTATTTT. This sequence joins TRBV3-1 (or the pseudogene TRBV3-2) and TRBJ2-3; TRBD2 aligns across 8 bases. Trimming removed 4 bases from V and 4 bases from J; junction bases left unmatched: 7. Germline lookup yields CDR1 LGHDT and CDR2 YNNKEL (reference sequence). This CDR3 has 15 residues.

The J gene is TRBJ2-7, the V gene TRBV7-2; tentatively, D is TRBD1 (6 bases). Germline V gene lookup returns CDR1 SGHTA and CDR2 FQGNSA. There are 14 residues in the CDR3. V gave up 3 bases and J gave up 2 bases, with 11 bases separating them. The CDR3 loop reads CASSFIQGPYEQYF. In DNA, the CDR3 is TGTGCCAGCAGCTTCATACAGGGCCCCTACGAGCAGTACTTC. Using reference TRBV7-2 and TRBJ2-7 for the parts outside the CDR3, the full variable domain is GAGVSQSPSNKVTEKGKDVELRCDPISGHTALYWYRQSLGQGLEFLIYFQGNSAPDKSGLPSDRFSAERTGGSVSTLTIQRTQQEDSAVYLCASSFIQGPYEQYFGPGTRLTVT.

The V call is TRBV10-1, the J call TRBJ2-7; D might be TRBD1 (5 bases). The V gene lost 2 bases and the J gene lost 6 bases, with 14 bases spanning the gap. The germline V gene has CDR1 WNHNN and CDR2 SYGVQD (reference sequence). CDR3 length: 14 residues. CDR3 coding DNA: TGCGCCAGCAGTGAGGACCTGATTAGGGGCGAGCAGTACTTC. Residues: CASSEDLIRGEQYF.

This chain links TRBV3-1 (or the pseudogene TRBV3-2) with TRBJ2-7; a possible D gene is TRBD1 (6 bases). CDR3 length: 13 residues. Germline CDR1 reads LGHDT; CDR2 reads YNNKEL (reference sequence). With 1 base removed from V and 4 bases from J, the gap between germline ends came to 8 bases. CDR3 nucleotide sequence: TGTGCCAGCAGCCAAGCAGGGACATACGAGCAGTACTTC. This gives the protein CASSQAGTYEQYF.

The chain has TRBV4-2 and TRBJ2-3; 7 bases are shared with TRBD2. V gave up 4 bases and J gave up 1 base; unmatched junction bases: 8. Germline CDR1 LGHNA, CDR2 YNFKEQ. The CDR3 length is 16 residues. CDR3 sequence: CASSPLAEIGTDTQYF. In nucleotides, the CDR3 is TGTGCCAGCAGCCCTCTAGCGGAGATTGGCACAGATACGCAGTATTTT.

The rearrangement joins TRBV6-2 or TRBV6-3 to TRBJ1-2; the match to TRBD1 covers 7 bases. Looked up from germline, CDR1 is MNHEY and CDR2 is SVGEGT. The CDR3 is 15 amino acids. Unmatched junction bases numbered 3, after V lost 0 bases and J lost 2 bases. CDR3 coding DNA: TGTGCCAGCAGTTACTCGGGCAGGGGGAACTATGGCTACACCTTC. It codes for CASSYSGRGNYGYTF.

V and J are TRBV27 and TRBJ1-6; 11 bases align to TRBD1. The germline CDR1 and CDR2 sequences are MNHEY and SMNVEV (reference sequence). The V gene end was trimmed by 5 bases and the J gene end by 6 bases; junction bases not matched to a gene: 12. CDR3 length: 18 amino acids. The CDR3 DNA is TGTGCCAGCAGTCCACAGATGGGACAGGGGGTCCCTAATTCACCCCTCCACTTT. This gives the protein CASSPQMGQGVPNSPLHF.

The CDR3 is CASSQAGLVSYEQYF. The CDR3 bases are TGTGCCAGCAGCCAAGCGGGACTAGTCAGCTACGAGCAGTACTTC. V is TRBV3-1 (or the pseudogene TRBV3-2) and J is TRBJ2-7, with 8 nucleotides matching TRBD2. CDR1 is LGHDT, CDR2 YNNKEL, per germline (reference sequence). CDR3 length equals 15 residues. Trimming at V came to 1 base and at J to 3 bases, leaving 5 bases not matched to a gene.

This chain joins TRBV11-2 and TRBJ1-1; 8 bases match TRBD1. CDR1 is SGHAT, CDR2 FQNNGV, per germline. This CDR3 is built from 18 residues. V shed 3 bases and J 0 bases; nucleotides not matched to a gene: 12. CDR3 sequence (DNA): TGTGCCAGCAGCTTGGACAGGGTAATATCTCTCATGAACACTGAAGCTTTCTTT. This sequence encodes CASSLDRVISLMNTEAFF.

The chain has TRBV25-1 and TRBJ1-2; weak D call: TRBD1 (5 bases). Between the trimmed V and J ends, which lost 8 bases and 1 base, there was a span of 14 bases. Per germline, CDR1 MGHDK and CDR2 SYGVNS. The length of the CDR3 is 14 residues. This chain's CDR3 is CASGQIGSNYGYTF. The CDR3 region has the DNA TGTGCCAGCGGACAAATCGGGAGTAACTATGGCTACACCTTC.

This chain connects TRBV7-3 to TRBJ2-2, with TRBD1 matching over 7 bases. V trimming: 2 bases; J trimming: 2 bases; junction bases outside the gene matches: 5. The CDR3 has 16 amino acids. Germline CDR1 reads SGHTA; CDR2 reads FQGTGA. CDR3 sequence (DNA): TGTGCCAGCAGCTTATGGCCAGGGGGAAACACCGGGGAGCTGTTTTTT. As protein: CASSLWPGGNTGELFF.

The chain employs TRBV9 and TRBJ2-1, with TRBD2 matching 13 bases. The CDR3 contains 19 residues. Germline loops: CDR1 SGDLS, CDR2 YYNGEE. The V segment lost 1 base and the J segment 8 bases; nucleotides outside the gene matches: 15. In nucleotides, the CDR3 is TGTGCCAGCAGCGTAAGGGCAGGGGGTGGACTAGCGGGAGTGGATGAGCAGTTCTTC. Its protein is CASSVRAGGGLAGVDEQFF.

The genes are TRBV5-1 and TRBJ2-7, with 11 bases fitting TRBD2. CDR1 SGHRS and CDR2 YFSETQ come from the germline V gene. The V segment lost 6 bases and the J segment 1 base; nucleotides outside the gene matches: 6. CDR3 length: 15 amino acids. For the CDR3, the DNA is TGCGCCAGCAACTCCCTAGCGGGAGGTTCCTACGAGCAGTACTTC. This gives the protein CASNSLAGGSYEQYF.

A remark on this clone: Within the sample, other DNA sequences also encode this same CDR3. The chain recombines TRBV30 with TRBJ1-1, with 9 bases fitting TRBD1. The trim removed 5 bases at V and 3 bases at J, leaving 1 base unmatched. The CDR3 sequence is 12 residues long. Germline V gives CDR1 GTSNPN, CDR2 SVGIG (reference sequence). CDR3 loop: CAWGDRDTEAFF. The CDR3, as DNA: TGTGCCTGGGGGGACAGGGACACTGAAGCTTTCTTT.

The J gene is TRBJ2-7, the V gene TRBV5-4, with D perhaps matching TRBD2 (6 bases). The CDR3 spans 14 residues. The germline gives CDR1 SGHNT, CDR2 YYREEE (reference sequence). The germline V and J ends were trimmed by 4 bases and 9 bases, with 20 bases remaining between them. CDR3: CASSARDSGDVQYF. In DNA, the CDR3 is TGTGCCAGCAGCGCCAGGGATTCGGGGGACGTGCAGTACTTC. Full variable domain (missing parts from reference TRBV5-4 and TRBJ2-7): ETGVTQSPTHLIKTRGQQVTLRCSSQSGHNTVSWYQQALGQGPQFIFQYYREEENGRGNFPPRFSGLQFPNYSSELNVNALELDDSALYLCASSARDSGDVQYFGPGTRLTVT.

The chain employs TRBV9 and TRBJ1-1; D is ambiguous. This CDR3 comprises 15 residues. Looked up from germline, CDR1 is SGDLS and CDR2 is YYNGEE. V dropped 0 bases and J dropped 1 base, with 10 bases sitting between them. CDR3 nucleotide sequence: TGTGCCAGCAGCGTAGGGGGAGGAGGGAACACTGAAGCTTTCTTT. This encodes CASSVGGGGNTEAFF. Full variable domain (remainder filled in from reference TRBV9 and TRBJ1-1): DSGVTQTPKHLITATGQRVTLRCSPRSGDLSVYWYQQSLDQGLQFLIQYYNGEERAKGNILERFSAQQFPDLHSELNLSSLELGDSALYFCASSVGGGGNTEAFFGQGTRLTVV.